What follows describes a single T cell receptor beta chain. The antigen is undetermined. This specimen comes from a study of cytomegalovirus exposure and HLA in healthy donors. Study-wide findings and caveats: One later analysis, an examination of the 100 to 150 validation repertoires, found that first-cohort TCR clusters tended to co-occur in them.

Sequencing used immunoSEQ multiplex PCR; TCRdb keeps in-frame clones, though not all of them. The sample shows roughly 260,000 clones, 90% of them seen only once. CDR3 length: 15 residues. Between the trimmed V and J ends, which lost 6 bases and 1 base, there was a span of 15 bases. CDR1 is MNHNS and CDR2 is SASEGT in the germline V gene. The clonotype comes from a woman aged 18-30 years in good health and CMV-seronegative. The J gene is TRBJ1-1, the V gene TRBV6-1; a weak D match, TRBD1 (5 bases). Sequences were obtained from PBMCs. The CDR3 DNA reads TGTGCCAGCAGGATGGGGTCTCAGGGGAACACTGAAGCTTTCTTT. It translates to CASRMGSQGNTEAFF.